This record covers a single T cell receptor (beta chain). The CDR3 runs 14 residues. With 2 bases removed from V and 6 bases from J, the gap between germline ends came to 11 bases. Germline lookup yields CDR1 SGDLS and CDR2 YYNGEE. The source of the sample is a study of cytotoxic CD8 clonotypes in ibrutinib-treated CLL. Overall study context: Outcomes included 24 partial and 2 complete responses; after median approximately six years, 14 stayed remitted and approximately 12 progressed.

Profiling relied on immunoSEQ multiplex PCR, and the TCRdb table lists in-frame clones only, not all of them. The repertoire consists of some 200,000 clones, with roughly three quarters occurring once and the leading ten covering about an eighth. The rearrangement joins TRBV9 to TRBJ2-2; D may correspond to TRBD1 or TRBD2 (5 bases each). The TCR comes from a human donor with chronic lymphocytic leukemia. Sequencing used PBMCs, obtained after 12 months of ibrutinib treatment. The CDR3 nucleotides are TGTGCCAGCAGCGTTATCGGGGCATCCGGGGAGCTGTTTTTT. This gives the protein CASSVIGASGELFF.